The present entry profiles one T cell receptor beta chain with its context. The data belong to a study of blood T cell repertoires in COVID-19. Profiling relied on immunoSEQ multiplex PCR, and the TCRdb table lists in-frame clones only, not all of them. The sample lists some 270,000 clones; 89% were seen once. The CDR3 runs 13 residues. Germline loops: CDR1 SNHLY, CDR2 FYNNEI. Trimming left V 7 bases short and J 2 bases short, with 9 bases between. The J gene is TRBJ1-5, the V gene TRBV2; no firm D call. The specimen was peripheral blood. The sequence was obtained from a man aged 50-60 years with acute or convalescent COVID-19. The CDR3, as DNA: TGTGCCAGCACAGGTTGGGGCAATCAGCCCCAGCATTTT. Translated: CASTGWGNQPQHF.